The next 25 T cell receptor beta chains were all read from a single sample in a study of beta chain features in type 1 diabetes. Study-wide results and limits: All four CD4+ subsets of Type 1 diabetes patients contained TCRB CDR3s that were moderately but significantly shorter.

The entirety of the isolated RNA underwent reverse transcription, so expressed TCRB transcripts were sequenced. Clones were sequenced by immunoSEQ multiplex PCR, and TCRdb holds only the in-frame ones, with some missing. The data show more than 300,000 clones, over 10% seen once. Their antigen targets remain unknown. Sample: naive CD4+ T cells from blood. The receptors stem from a woman in her late teens or twenties with type 1 diabetes.

The genes are TRBV2 and TRBJ2-7; 11 positions agree with TRBD2. Germline V CDR1 and CDR2: SNHLY, FYNNEI. The trim removed 1 base at V and 3 bases at J, leaving 8 bases unmatched. The CDR3 has 17 amino acids. The CDR3 is CASSEVPLLAGVYEQYF. The DNA of the CDR3 is TGTGCCAGCAGTGAAGTACCGCTACTAGCGGGAGTCTACGAGCAGTACTTC.

The gene calls are TRBV6-5 and TRBJ1-5; D is ambiguous. V was clipped by 0 bases and J by 7 bases, with 13 bases between them. CDR3 length: 15 residues. Germline V gene sequence: CDR1 MNHEY, CDR2 SVGAGI. The CDR3 bases are TGTGCCAGCAGTTACTCCAGGCCTACGACCCAGCCCCAGCATTTT. Amino acid sequence: CASSYSRPTTQPQHF.

V is TRBV27 and J is TRBJ2-3, with a weak D call TRBD1 (5 bases). Deletions cut 3 bases from V and 2 bases from J, with 9 bases between. This CDR3 has 14 amino acids. Germline-derived CDR1 and CDR2 are MNHEY and SMNVEV (reference sequence). For the CDR3, the DNA is TGTGCCAGCAGTTTTAACAGGAACACAGATACGCAGTATTTT. This sequence encodes CASSFNRNTDTQYF.

This clone was seen a handful of times. J is TRBJ2-3 and V is TRBV6-1; possibly TRBD1 for D (5 bases). Trimming took 6 bases from V and 3 from J, leaving 13 bases between them. This CDR3 is 14 amino acids long. CDR1 and CDR2 (germline): MNHNS, SASEGT. As DNA, the CDR3 is TGTGCCAGCAGGACCCGAGGACAAACAGATACGCAGTATTTT. The encoded protein is CASRTRGQTDTQYF.

The CDR3 DNA sequence: TGTGCCAGCAGTGTGGGGACAGCTTCGGAGGGCTACACCTTC. Residues: CASSVGTASEGYTF. J is TRBJ1-2 and V is TRBV2; 7 bases fit TRBD1. Germline CDR1 and CDR2: SNHLY and FYNNEI. The CDR3 spans 14 residues. After removal of 4 bases from V and 8 bases from J, the junction contained 10 bases not matched to a gene.

The chain is built from TRBV7-9 and TRBJ2-5; D ambiguous. V lost 1 base and J 2 bases, leaving 8 bases between the germline ends. In germline, CDR1 is SEHNR, CDR2 FQNEAQ (reference sequence). The CDR3 contains 14 residues. The CDR3 sequence: CASSLESLQETQYF. The CDR3 bases are TGTGCCAGCAGCTTAGAGTCCCTACAAGAGACCCAGTACTTC.

Only a few counts were recorded for this clone. This sequence joins TRBV4-3 and TRBJ2-5, with TRBD2 matching 7 bases. This CDR3 has 16 residues. J lost 7 bases, V lost 2 bases, and 13 bases had no gene match. Germline V gene sequence: CDR1 LGHNA, CDR2 YSLEER. The CDR3, as DNA: TGCGCCAGCAGCCAAAACACGGGCGGACTAGAAGCGACCCAGTACTTC. Translating gives CASSQNTGGLEATQYF.

The rearrangement joins TRBV6-5 to TRBJ2-1; D is perhaps TRBD2 (5 bases). Trimming removed 0 bases from V and 6 bases from J, with 9 bases in between. This CDR3 is built from 14 residues. Germline V gene data show CDR1 as MNHEY and CDR2 as SVGAGI. As DNA, the CDR3 is TGTGCCAGCAGTTACTCGTGGACTGGCAATGAGCAGTTCTTC. Amino acids: CASSYSWTGNEQFF.

The rearrangement uses TRBV18 and TRBJ2-1, with a weak D call TRBD1 (5 bases). CDR1 is KGHSH and CDR2 is LQKENI in the germline V gene. CDR3 length: 16 residues. V lost 0 bases to trimming and J lost 0 bases, with 9 bases between them. The CDR3 is CASSPPMTASYNEQFF. The CDR3 DNA reads as TGTGCCAGCTCACCACCGATGACAGCCTCCTACAATGAGCAGTTCTTC.

The chain couples TRBV9 to TRBJ2-3; no definite D call. CDR1 and CDR2 from the germline V gene are SGDLS and YYNGEE. The CDR3 is made up of 14 amino acids. Trimming removed 1 base at V and 5 bases at J, with 11 bases between. The CDR3 nucleotides read TGTGCCAGCAGCGTATCCCCTAATGGAGATACGCAGTATTTT. Translation gives CASSVSPNGDTQYF.

This clone has just a few counts. V and J are TRBV7-2 and TRBJ2-1, with 7 bases fitting TRBD2. J was trimmed by 5 bases and V by 5 bases; bases with no gene match: 9. CDR1 SGHTA and CDR2 FQGNSA come from the germline V gene. The CDR3 has 15 residues. CDR3 coding DNA: TGTGCCAGCAGCCCCGTGGCGGGAGTCCACAATGAGCAGTTCTTC. It specifies CASSPVAGVHNEQFF.

This clone has a handful of counts. J is TRBJ2-1 and V is TRBV28; no clear D gene. The CDR3 has 16 residues. CDR1 MDHEN and CDR2 SYDVKM come from the germline V gene. Trimming pared 2 bases from V and 6 bases from J, leaving 17 bases between. The CDR3 is CASSLAPPSNRNEQFF. CDR3 sequence (DNA): TGTGCCAGCAGTTTAGCCCCCCCATCTAACCGCAATGAGCAGTTCTTC.

This clone was observed a few times. The V call is TRBV18, the J call TRBJ2-1; TRBD1 matches 8 bases. This CDR3 region has 17 residues. J was trimmed by 4 bases and V by 0 bases; bases with no gene match: 8. CDR1 is KGHSH, CDR2 LQKENI, per germline. CDR3 in DNA: TGTGCCAGCTCACCACCGATCGGGACAGGCGAATACAATGAGCAGTTCTTC. Translating it yields CASSPPIGTGEYNEQFF.

The chain couples TRBV6-5 to TRBJ2-3, with TRBD2 identical over 11 bases. There are 15 residues in the CDR3. The V and J ends lost 5 bases and 2 bases, in that order; junction bases with no gene match: 3. Germline V gene lookup returns CDR1 MNHEY and CDR2 SVGAGI. The CDR3 is CASSTGLAVTDTQYF. CDR3 coding DNA: TGTGCCAGCAGTACGGGACTAGCGGTCACAGATACGCAGTATTTT.

This clone was seen only a few times. V gene TRBV6-6 combines with J gene TRBJ2-2; D is undetermined. V was pared by 1 base and J by 5 bases, with 8 bases between. The CDR3 is 14 amino acids. CDR1 is MNHNY, CDR2 SVGAGI, per germline (reference sequence). DNA for the CDR3: TGTGCCAGCAGTTACTTTTCCGAGACCGGGGAGCTGTTTTTT. Amino acid sequence: CASSYFSETGELFF.

The chain links TRBV19 to TRBJ1-5, with a possible D match to TRBD1 (5 bases). Per germline, CDR1 LNHDA and CDR2 SQIVND (reference sequence). CDR3 size: 15 residues. The germline V and J ends were trimmed by 4 bases and 9 bases, with 19 bases remaining between them. DNA for the CDR3: TGTGCCAGTAGTACGGGCAGGGTGGGTAGTCCGCCCCAGCATTTT. This gives the protein CASSTGRVGSPPQHF.

This clone was counted between two and nine times. The rearrangement links TRBV28 to TRBJ2-2; 7 positions match TRBD2. The CDR3 sequence is 14 residues long. Germline V gives CDR1 MDHEN, CDR2 SYDVKM. V was clipped by 7 bases and J by 4 bases; unmatched bases: 6. For the CDR3, the DNA is TGTGCCAGCATCAGCGGGACGGTCACCGGGGAGCTGTTTTTT. It is translated as CASISGTVTGELFF.

Regarding this clone: Additional DNA sequences in this sample encode the identical CDR3. This chain connects TRBV29-1 to TRBJ2-6, with no clear D. Per the germline V gene, CDR1 is SQVTM and CDR2 is ANQGSEA. V gave up 6 bases and J gave up 1 base, with 4 bases separating them. This CDR3 has 12 residues. CDR3 nucleotides: TGCAGCGTCAGTTCTGGGGCCAACGTCCTGACTTTC. Translated, it gives CSVSSGANVLTF.

The rearrangement uses TRBV7-9 and TRBJ1-1; D is unclear. The CDR3 sequence is 14 residues long. With 1 base removed from V and 7 bases from J, the gap between germline ends came to 13 bases. CDR1 SEHNR and CDR2 FQNEAQ come from the germline V gene (reference sequence). CDR3 DNA sequence: TGTGCCAGCAGCTTAGTAAGAAGAGGAGATGAAGCTTTCTTT. Translating gives CASSLVRRGDEAFF.

The chain carries TRBV29-1 and TRBJ2-7, with TRBD2 matching 13 bases. The CDR3 loop spans 14 amino acids. With 6 bases clipped from V and 1 base from J, the junction kept 3 bases outside the gene matches. Germline CDR1 reads SQVTM; CDR2 reads ANQGSEA. CDR3 region: CSVGGLAGSYEQYF. For the CDR3, the DNA is TGCAGCGTAGGGGGACTAGCGGGATCCTACGAGCAGTACTTC.

The sample holds a few counts of this clone. The J gene is TRBJ2-7, the V gene TRBV7-3, with 7 bases aligning to TRBD1. Germline-derived CDR1 and CDR2 are SGHTA and FQGTGA. The V segment lost 5 bases and the J segment 7 bases; nucleotides outside the gene matches: 8. The CDR3 is 13 amino acids. The CDR3 loop reads CASSIGTDSEQYF. In DNA, the CDR3 is TGTGCCAGCAGCATAGGGACAGACAGTGAGCAGTACTTC.

V gene TRBV5-1 combines with J gene TRBJ2-3; 9 positions match TRBD2. V lost 2 bases and J lost 4; bases outside the gene matches: 8. This CDR3 comprises 16 residues. The germline gives CDR1 SGHRS, CDR2 YFSETQ. CDR3 in DNA: TGCGCCAGCAGCTTCCCTAGCGGGACCGGGTCAGATACGCAGTATTTT. Encoded protein: CASSFPSGTGSDTQYF. Full variable domain (rest looked up from reference TRBV5-1 and TRBJ2-3): KAGVTQTPRYLIKTRGQQVTLSCSPISGHRSVSWYQQTPGQGLQFLFEYFSETQRNKGNFPGRFSGRQFSNSRSEMNVSTLELGDSALYLCASSFPSGTGSDTQYFGPGTRLTVL.

V is TRBV18 and J is TRBJ1-1, with D unclear. The V and J ends lost 4 bases and 4 bases respectively, with 7 bases between them. Per the germline V gene, CDR1 is KGHSH and CDR2 is LQKENI. The CDR3 spans 12 residues. CDR3 protein: CASSLSVTEAFF. As DNA, the CDR3 is TGTGCCAGCTCACTGTCTGTCACTGAAGCTTTCTTT.

This clone has only a few counts. This chain uses TRBV30 with TRBJ2-1; D ambiguous. The ends were cut back, 1 base at V and 0 bases at J, with 7 bases in the middle. This CDR3 spans 14 amino acids. Germline values: CDR1 GTSNPN, CDR2 SVGIG (reference sequence). CDR3 loop: CAWSESVSYNEQFF. The CDR3 region has the DNA TGTGCCTGGAGTGAATCGGTCTCCTACAATGAGCAGTTCTTC.

This chain connects TRBV29-1 to TRBJ2-5, with 10 nucleotides matching TRBD2. This CDR3 contains 13 residues. The V gene's germline CDR1 is SQVTM and CDR2 ANQGSEA. The V and J ends lost 2 bases and 9 bases, in that order; junction bases with no gene match: 6. CDR3 sequence reads: CSVETSGEGSQYF. CDR3 coding DNA: TGCAGCGTTGAAACTAGCGGGGAGGGGTCCCAGTACTTC.